The text below deals with one T cell receptor (beta chain). Its antigen is unknown. This entry is derived from a study of tissue T cells after allogeneic stem cell transplantation. For the study at large: Gastrointestinal graft-versus-host disease was present in all patients, each treated with several therapy lines. Where cell numbers permitted, CD3+ T cells were sorted from preserved blood and marrow. Study-wide points: The study did not identify alloreactive or antigen-specific tissue TCRs, and some clones might be persisting host cells. Shared clones across patients were few; motif clustering revealed tissue-specific shared signatures.

The assay was immunoSEQ multiplex PCR, and TCRdb's table has in-frame clones only and misses some. Here the sample spans about 43,000 clones, around nine tenths being singletons. Per germline, CDR1 LNHDA and CDR2 SQIVND (reference sequence). V was pared by 7 bases and J by 9 bases, with 7 bases of the junction left unmatched. The CDR3 totals 13 residues. The sequencing used blood, collected before transplantation. The source is a woman aged 35-70 years who later had graft-versus-host disease after an allogeneic stem cell transplant. The chain joins TRBV19 to TRBJ2-1, with TRBD2 matching 9 bases. This chain's CDR3 is CASTTSGYAEQFF. Written as DNA, the CDR3 is TGTGCCAGTACAACTAGCGGGTATGCTGAGCAGTTCTTC.